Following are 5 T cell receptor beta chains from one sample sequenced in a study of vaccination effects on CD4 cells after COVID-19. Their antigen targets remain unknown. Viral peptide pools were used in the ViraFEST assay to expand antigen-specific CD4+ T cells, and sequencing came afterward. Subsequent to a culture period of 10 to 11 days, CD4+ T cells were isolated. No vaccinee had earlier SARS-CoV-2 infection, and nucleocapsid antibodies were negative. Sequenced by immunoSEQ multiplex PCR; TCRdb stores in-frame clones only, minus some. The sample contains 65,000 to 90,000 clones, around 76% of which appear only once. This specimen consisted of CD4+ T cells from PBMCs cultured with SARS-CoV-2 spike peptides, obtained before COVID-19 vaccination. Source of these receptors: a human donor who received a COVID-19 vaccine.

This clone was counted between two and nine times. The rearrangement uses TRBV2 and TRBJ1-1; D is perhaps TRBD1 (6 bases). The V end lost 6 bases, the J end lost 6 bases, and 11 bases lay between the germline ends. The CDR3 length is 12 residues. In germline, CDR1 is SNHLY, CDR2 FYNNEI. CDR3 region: CASSKAGAEAFF. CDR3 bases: TGTGCCAGCAGCAAGGCAGGGGCTGAAGCTTTCTTT.

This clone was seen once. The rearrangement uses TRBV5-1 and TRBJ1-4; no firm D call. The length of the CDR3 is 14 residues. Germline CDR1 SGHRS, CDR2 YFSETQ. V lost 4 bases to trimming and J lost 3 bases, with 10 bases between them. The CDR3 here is CASSGSGANEKLFF. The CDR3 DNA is TGCGCCAGCAGCGGGAGCGGGGCTAATGAAAAACTGTTTTTT.

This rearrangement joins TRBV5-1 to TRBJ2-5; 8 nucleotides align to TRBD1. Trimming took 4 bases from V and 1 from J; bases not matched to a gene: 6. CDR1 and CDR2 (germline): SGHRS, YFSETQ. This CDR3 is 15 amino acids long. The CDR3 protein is CASSPGQGAQETQYF. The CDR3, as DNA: TGCGCCAGCAGCCCCGGACAGGGAGCCCAAGAGACCCAGTACTTC. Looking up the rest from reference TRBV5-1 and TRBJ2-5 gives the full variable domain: KAGVTQTPRYLIKTRGQQVTLSCSPISGHRSVSWYQQTPGQGLQFLFEYFSETQRNKGNFPGRFSGRQFSNSRSEMNVSTLELGDSALYLCASSPGQGAQETQYFGPGTRLLVL.

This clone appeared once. CDR3 in amino acids: CASSLDPFGEPYEQYV. In DNA form, the CDR3 reads TGTGCCAGCAGCTTAGATCCGTTTGGTGAACCCTACGAGCAGTACGTC. The chain employs TRBV7-2 and TRBJ2-7; D is unclear. The CDR3 extends over 16 amino acids. Germline V gene sequence: CDR1 SGHTA, CDR2 FQGNSA. Trimming shortened V by 1 base and J by 2 bases, and 15 bases separated the two germline ends.

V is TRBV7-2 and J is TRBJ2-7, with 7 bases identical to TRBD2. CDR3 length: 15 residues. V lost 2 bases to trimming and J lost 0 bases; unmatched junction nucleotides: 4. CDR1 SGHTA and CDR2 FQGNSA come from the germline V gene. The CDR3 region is CASSLWGGSSYEQYV. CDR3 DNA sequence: TGTGCCAGCAGCTTATGGGGGGGGAGCTCCTACGAGCAGTACGTC.